One and the same sample provided the 32 T cell receptor beta chains below, sequenced in a study of T cells in Graves' hyperthyroidism and ophthalmopathy. There were TCR beta CDR3 regions amplified from RNA transcripts. First-round RT-PCR of the TCR CDR3 relied on the HTBI primer set. One entry per CDR3 protein results from TCRdb running MiXCR on the multiplex PCR reads. The sample shows a few hundred thousand distinct CDR3 sequences, approximately 17% of them seen only once. Sequencing was performed on blood. These receptors were collected from an older woman with Graves' ophthalmopathy.

This clonotype was seen only a few times. A single base separates this from a much larger clone, so it may be a read error. The chain is built from TRBV7-8 and TRBJ2-3; D ambiguous. The germline gives CDR1 SGHVS, CDR2 FQNEAQ. With 2 bases removed from V and 6 bases from J, the gap between germline ends came to 18 bases. The CDR3 is made up of 16 amino acids. The CDR3 nucleotides read TGTGCCAGCAGCTTAAATCCCCCGACCTGGGCCGATACGCAGTATTTT. Its protein is CASSLNPPTWADTQYF.

This clonotype appeared a few times. V gene TRBV4-2 combines with J gene TRBJ1-1; perhaps TRBD1 as D (5 bases). The germline V and J ends were trimmed by 3 bases and 7 bases, with 18 bases remaining between them. The CDR3 length is 15 residues. Looked up from germline, CDR1 is LGHNA and CDR2 is YNFKEQ. DNA of the CDR3: TGTGCCAGCAGCCAGGAAGACAGAGGTAGGGGTGAAGCTTTCTTT. Translated: CASSQEDRGRGEAFF.

The chain carries TRBV14 and TRBJ1-2; 8 bases fit TRBD1. V shed 1 base, J shed 0 bases, and the junction held 4 bases outside the gene matches. The CDR3 totals 16 residues. The germline V gene encodes CDR1 SGHDN and CDR2 FVKESK. CDR3 sequence reads: CASSQGGTGANYGYTF. The CDR3 DNA reads TGTGCCAGCAGCCAAGGTGGGACAGGAGCTAACTATGGCTACACCTTC. Full variable domain (rest looked up from reference TRBV14 and TRBJ1-2): EAGVTQFPSHSVIEKGQTVTLRCDPISGHDNLYWYRRVMGKEIKFLLHFVKESKQDESGMPNNRFLAERTGGTYSTLKVQPAELEDSGVYFCASSQGGTGANYGYTFGSGTRLTVV.

This clonotype was seen at least ten times. V is TRBV7-2 and J is TRBJ2-4; D possibly corresponds to TRBD1 (5 bases). The CDR3 spans 16 residues. Germline values: CDR1 SGHTA, CDR2 FQGNSA. V gave up 2 bases and J gave up 0 bases, with 11 bases separating them. CDR3 nucleotides: TGTGCCAGCAGCTTATGGAACAGGCTAGCCAAAAACATTCAGTACTTC. Residues: CASSLWNRLAKNIQYF.

J is TRBJ2-2 and V is TRBV12-3 or TRBV12-4, with 9 positions matching TRBD1. V shed 6 bases and J 7 bases; nucleotides not matched to a gene: 6. This CDR3 is built from 14 residues. The CDR3 nucleotides read TGTGCCAGCAGGATACAGGGGGCTGACGGGGAGCTGTTTTTT. Translating gives CASRIQGADGELFF.

This clonotype was picked up many times. The rearrangement joins TRBV2 to TRBJ2-3; maybe TRBD2 (6 bases). The germline CDR1 and CDR2 sequences are SNHLY and FYNNEI. CDR3 length equals 14 residues. Trimming shortened V by 8 bases and J by 4 bases, and 16 bases separated the two germline ends. CDR3 sequence reads: CASRASVIADTQYF. Written as DNA, the CDR3 is TGTGCCAGCCGTGCTAGCGTAATCGCAGATACGCAGTATTTT.

This clonotype has a count of ten or more. The chain recombines TRBV28 with TRBJ2-7; no clear D. The germline V and J ends were trimmed by 1 base and 1 base, with 11 bases remaining between them. The germline V gene encodes CDR1 MDHEN and CDR2 SYDVKM. The CDR3 is 15 amino acids. Written as DNA, the CDR3 is TGTGCCAGCAGTTTATCTTTTCTCGGGTCCTACGAGCAGTACTTC. Its protein product is CASSLSFLGSYEQYF.

This clonotype came up many times. The J gene is TRBJ1-5, the V gene TRBV4-3, with unresolved D. Germline V gives CDR1 LGHNA, CDR2 YSLEER. With 0 bases removed from V and 2 bases from J, the gap between germline ends came to 11 bases. This CDR3 spans 16 amino acids. This CDR3 reads CASSQDGVGRNQPQHF. In nucleotides, the CDR3 is TGCGCCAGCAGCCAAGATGGGGTAGGGCGCAATCAGCCCCAGCATTTT.

The table lists this clonotype with many counts. V is TRBV6-1 and J is TRBJ2-3; 8 bases agree with TRBD2. V trimming: 3 bases; J trimming: 4 bases; junction bases outside the gene matches: 18. This CDR3 is 19 amino acids long. The germline gives CDR1 MNHNS, CDR2 SASEGT. The DNA for the CDR3 is TGTGCCAGCAGTGATGAGTCTACGGGAGGGCCCTTTGGTGCAGATACGCAGTATTTT. Protein sequence: CASSDESTGGPFGADTQYF.

The CDR3 here is CSVRASGNNEQFF. The CDR3 nucleotides read TGCAGCGTTCGAGCTAGCGGGAACAATGAGCAGTTCTTC. The V gene is TRBV29-1, the J gene TRBJ2-1; 9 bases are a match to TRBD2. J lost 5 bases, V lost 5 bases, and 4 bases had no gene match. The CDR3 is made up of 13 amino acids. Per the germline V gene, CDR1 is SQVTM and CDR2 is ANQGSEA.

Only a few counts were recorded for this clonotype. The rearrangement joins TRBV10-3 to TRBJ2-7; TRBD2 is a possible D gene (5 bases). Germline-derived CDR1 and CDR2 are ENHRY and SYGVKD. V was pared by 4 bases and J by 5 bases, with 15 bases between. The CDR3 spans 14 residues. The CDR3 DNA is TGTGCCATCAGTGGGCTAGCAGCGGAGAACGAGCAGTACTTC. Its translation: CAISGLAAENEQYF.

This clonotype appeared a few times. The J gene is TRBJ2-1, the V gene TRBV7-2; 8 bases are a match to TRBD2. V dropped 5 bases and J dropped 15; count of bases not matched to a gene: 9. Germline V gene sequence: CDR1 SGHTA, CDR2 FQGNSA. The CDR3 consists of 12 residues. This chain's CDR3 is CASSPGGGSLFF. The CDR3 bases are TGTGCCAGCAGCCCGGGGGGGGGCTCTCTGTTCTTC.

V gene TRBV19 combines with J gene TRBJ2-3; D unclear. The V gene's germline CDR1 is LNHDA and CDR2 SQIVND (reference sequence). CDR3 length: 14 amino acids. The V gene lost 5 bases and the J gene lost 5 bases, with 14 bases spanning the gap. In nucleotides, the CDR3 is TGTGCCAGTAGTGCCACCCTGACTTTAGATACGCAGTATTTT. As protein: CASSATLTLDTQYF.

This clonotype was counted once. The chain combines TRBV7-2 with TRBJ2-2; TRBD2 aligns across 13 bases. J gave up 8 bases and V 3 bases, and 6 bases lay outside the gene matches. The length of the CDR3 is 16 residues. Germline CDR1 SGHTA, CDR2 FQGNSA. Written as DNA, the CDR3 is TGTGCCAGCAGCTTTGATGGACTAGCGGGAGATGGGGAGCTGTTTTTT. This codes for CASSFDGLAGDGELFF. The complete variable domain, with remaining parts taken from reference TRBV7-2 and TRBJ2-2, reads GAGVSQSPSNKVTEKGKDVELRCDPISGHTALYWYRQSLGQGLEFLIYFQGNSAPDKSGLPSDRFSAERTGGSVSTLTIQRTQQEDSAVYLCASSFDGLAGDGELFFGEGSRLTVL.

This clonotype was counted between two and nine times. The V and J genes are TRBV9 and TRBJ1-5; 9 bases are a match to TRBD1. This CDR3 spans 15 amino acids. Germline CDR1 is SGDLS and CDR2 is YYNGEE. After removal of 3 bases from V and 4 bases from J, the junction contained 5 bases not matched to a gene. CDR3 residues: CASSGQGEGNQPQHF. For the CDR3, the DNA is TGTGCCAGCAGCGGACAGGGGGAGGGTAATCAGCCCCAGCATTTT.

This clonotype has just one count. The chain employs TRBV2 and TRBJ1-5; TRBD1 matches at 8 bases. Per the germline V gene, CDR1 is SNHLY and CDR2 is FYNNEI. CDR3 length: 15 amino acids. Trimming at V came to 8 bases and at J to 5 bases, leaving 11 bases not matched to a gene. The CDR3 reads CASGDRRAGDQPQHF. The CDR3 DNA reads TGTGCCAGCGGGGACAGGAGAGCGGGGGATCAGCCCCAGCATTTT.

This chain joins TRBV4-3 and TRBJ1-6, with 8 bases matching TRBD1. The CDR3 sequence is 16 residues long. Trimming cost V 3 bases and J 6 bases; bases outside gene matches: 7. CDR1 and CDR2 from the germline V gene are LGHNA and YSLEER. The CDR3 protein is CASSQEGTGLNSPLHF. The CDR3 DNA reads TGCGCCAGCAGCCAGGAGGGGACAGGTCTTAATTCACCCCTCCACTTT.

A few counts support this clonotype. The gene calls are TRBV9 and TRBJ2-3; TRBD2 agrees at 10 bases. Per germline, CDR1 SGDLS and CDR2 YYNGEE. CDR3 size: 16 residues. The V and J ends lost 4 bases and 3 bases, in that order; junction bases with no gene match: 8. The CDR3 DNA is TGTGCCAGCAGCCCAAGAGCGGGGGGGCGAACAGATACGCAGTATTTT. This sequence encodes CASSPRAGGRTDTQYF.

This clonotype was recorded a few times. The V call is TRBV9, the J call TRBJ1-1; TRBD1 agrees at 7 bases. The CDR3 loop spans 12 amino acids. Per the germline V gene, CDR1 is SGDLS and CDR2 is YYNGEE. Trimming cost V 4 bases and J 5 bases; bases outside gene matches: 2. The CDR3 spells CASSPGQTEAFF. Here the CDR3 DNA reads TGTGCCAGCAGCCCGGGACAGACTGAAGCTTTCTTT.

This clonotype came up a few times. The J gene is TRBJ2-6, the V gene TRBV7-2, with TRBD2 as a possible D gene (7 bases). Germline-derived CDR1 and CDR2 are SGHTA and FQGNSA. This CDR3 comprises 16 residues. The V end was cut by 3 bases, the J end by 4 bases, with 13 bases between. The CDR3 is CASSLVGGLGANVLTF. The CDR3 DNA reads TGTGCCAGCAGCTTGGTGGGGGGGCTCGGGGCCAACGTCCTGACTTTC.

This rearrangement joins TRBV7-9 to TRBJ1-1, with 8 positions matching TRBD1. The ends lost 5 bases at V and 6 bases at J; junction bases unmatched: 8. Germline lookup yields CDR1 SEHNR and CDR2 FQNEAQ (reference sequence). This CDR3 region has 14 residues. The CDR3, as DNA: TGTGCCAGCAGCCAGACAGGGGAATGGGCTGAAGCTTTCTTT. Its translation is CASSQTGEWAEAFF. Based on the CDR3 plus reference TRBV7-9 and TRBJ1-1, the full variable domain is DTGVSQNPRHKITKRGQNVTFRCDPISEHNRLYWYRQTLGQGPEFLTYFQNEAQLEKSRLLSDRFSAERPKGSFSTLEIQRTEQGDSAMYLCASSQTGEWAEAFFGQGTRLTVV.

CDR3 sequence: CASSYLVREAEGYEQYF. The CDR3, as DNA: TGTGCCAGCAGTTACTTAGTTCGGGAGGCTGAGGGCTACGAGCAGTACTTC. The gene calls are TRBV6-5 and TRBJ2-7; 7 bases are a match to TRBD2. The CDR3 spans 17 residues. The ends lost 1 base at V and 3 bases at J; junction bases unmatched: 12. Germline assignment: CDR1 MNHEY and CDR2 SVGAGI.

The chain couples TRBV20-1 to TRBJ2-2, with 7 positions matching TRBD2. The germline gives CDR1 DFQATT, CDR2 SNEGSKA (reference sequence). The junction had 2 bases not matched to a gene; V was cut back by 3 bases and J by 1 base. The CDR3 covers 14 residues. CDR3 sequence (DNA): TGCAGTGCTAGCTCTAGCGGGAACACCGGGGAGCTGTTTTTT. As protein: CSASSSGNTGELFF.

The rearrangement joins TRBV6-1 to TRBJ1-6; perhaps TRBD1 as D (5 bases). The germline CDR1 and CDR2 sequences are MNHNS and SASEGT. The CDR3 loop spans 12 amino acids. Trimming shortened V by 11 bases and J by 5 bases, and 10 bases separated the two germline ends. The CDR3 loop is CAGRGDNSPLHF. The CDR3 DNA reads as TGTGCCGGCCGGGGGGATAATTCACCCCTCCACTTT.

V is TRBV5-1 and J is TRBJ2-2; TRBD2 matches 10 bases. Germline V CDR1 and CDR2: SGHRS, YFSETQ. Losses at the gene ends were 4 bases for V and 2 bases for J; bases not matched to a gene: 5. This CDR3 is built from 16 residues. The CDR3 DNA reads TGCGCCAGCAGCAGTACTAGCGGGATAAACACCGGGGAGCTGTTTTTT. This translates into CASSSTSGINTGELFF.

The V gene is TRBV4-2, the J gene TRBJ1-3; the D gene is possibly TRBD1 (5 bases). V was shortened by 0 bases and J by 4 bases, with 19 bases between the two germline ends. This CDR3 is 18 amino acids long. Germline V gene data show CDR1 as LGHNA and CDR2 as YNFKEQ. The DNA of the CDR3 is TGTGCCAGCAGCCAAGATGAGCACAGGTCTTTTTTCGGAAACACCATATATTTT. It encodes CASSQDEHRSFFGNTIYF.

This clonotype was counted many times. The chain has TRBV5-1 and TRBJ1-2, with D hard to call. Germline V lookup: CDR1 SGHRS, CDR2 YFSETQ. The CDR3 is 14 residues long. With 6 bases removed from V and 1 base from J, the gap between germline ends came to 13 bases. CDR3 bases: TGCGCCAGCACCCGCGGCGGATTTAACTATGGCTACACCTTC. This encodes CASTRGGFNYGYTF. Based on the CDR3 plus reference TRBV5-1 and TRBJ1-2, the full variable domain is KAGVTQTPRYLIKTRGQQVTLSCSPISGHRSVSWYQQTPGQGLQFLFEYFSETQRNKGNFPGRFSGRQFSNSRSEMNVSTLELGDSALYLCASTRGGFNYGYTFGSGTRLTVV.

This clonotype came up a few times. The V gene is TRBV9, the J gene TRBJ1-2; 7 bases map to TRBD1. V lost 4 bases, J lost 3 bases, and 6 bases stayed unmatched. The CDR3 totals 14 residues. Germline CDR1 and CDR2: SGDLS and YYNGEE. The CDR3 region has the DNA TGTGCCAGCAGCCCTCTCGACAGGGACTATGGCTACACCTTC. Its translation: CASSPLDRDYGYTF.

The V gene is TRBV20-1, the J gene TRBJ2-1; 9 bases map to TRBD2. V lost 3 bases, J lost 4 bases, and 7 bases stayed unmatched. The CDR3 runs 15 residues. Per the germline V gene, CDR1 is DFQATT and CDR2 is SNEGSKA (reference sequence). CDR3 bases: TGCAGTGCTAGTTCTGGCGGGAGGGGATACAATGAGCAGTTCTTC. The encoded protein is CSASSGGRGYNEQFF.

On this clonotype itself: This may come from a read error, since a much larger clone is one base off. This chain connects TRBV6-1 to TRBJ1-2, with D possibly being TRBD1 (5 bases). Germline lookup yields CDR1 MNHNS and CDR2 SASEGT. This CDR3 is 16 amino acids long. The CDR3 coding sequence is TGTGCCAGCAGTGAGTTCTCGGCAGGGATTAACTATGGCCACACCTTC. This encodes CASSEFSAGINYGHTF.

The V call is TRBV5-6, the J call TRBJ1-4, with TRBD1 as a possible D gene (6 bases). Germline CDR1 SGHDT, CDR2 YYEEEE. The CDR3 extends over 14 amino acids. V was clipped by 2 bases and J by 4 bases, with 9 bases between them. The CDR3 nucleotides read TGTGCCAGCAGCTTTGGACAGTTTAATGAAAAACTGTTTTTT. Translated: CASSFGQFNEKLFF.

This clonotype was observed at least ten times. This CDR3 is CASSETGTSTHNEQFF. In DNA form, the CDR3 reads TGTGCCAGCAGTGAAACCGGGACTAGTACGCACAATGAGCAGTTCTTC. The rearrangement links TRBV28 to TRBJ2-1, with TRBD2 identical over 8 bases. V lost 5 bases to trimming and J lost 5 bases; unmatched junction nucleotides: 11. The CDR3 consists of 16 residues. Germline CDR1 is MDHEN and CDR2 is SYDVKM.